This T cell receptor (beta chain) was profiled in a study of CD8 T cells in ankylosing spondylitis. Germline-derived CDR1 and CDR2 are LGHDT and YNNKEL (reference sequence). This CDR3 spans 16 amino acids. V was cut by 4 bases and J by 3 bases, with 16 bases left in between. Using its own MiXCR run on the 5' RACE reads, TCRdb lists one record per CDR3 protein. Of about 350,000 distinct CDR3 sequences in the sample, 20% were seen once. This clonotype was counted a few times. This clonotype was sampled from a male donor with ankylosing spondylitis or in good health (not recorded which). The J gene is TRBJ2-1, the V gene TRBV3-1, with a tentative D call TRBD1 (6 bases). Sequencing was done on a sample of blood, either unsorted or a sorted T cell fraction (not recorded which). This chain's CDR3 is CASSPNRASNYNEQFF. Here the CDR3 DNA reads TGTGCCAGCAGCCCAAACAGGGCGTCAAACTACAATGAGCAGTTCTTC.